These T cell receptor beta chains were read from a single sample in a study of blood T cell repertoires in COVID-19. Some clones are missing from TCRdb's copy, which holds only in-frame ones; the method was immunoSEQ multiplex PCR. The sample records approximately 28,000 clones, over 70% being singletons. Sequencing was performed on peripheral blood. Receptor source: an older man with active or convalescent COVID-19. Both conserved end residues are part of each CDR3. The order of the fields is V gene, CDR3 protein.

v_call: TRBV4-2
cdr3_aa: CASSRRIGDYGYTF

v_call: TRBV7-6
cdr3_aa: CASSLNRGRSGEQYF

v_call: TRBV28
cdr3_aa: CASSLSRAEAFF

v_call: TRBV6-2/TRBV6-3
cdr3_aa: CASSFRLAGGDYNEQFF

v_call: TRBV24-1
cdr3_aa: CATSKTGDTQYF

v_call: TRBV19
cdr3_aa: CASSIPGTGTNGYTF

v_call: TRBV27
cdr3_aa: CASSAQGRETQYF

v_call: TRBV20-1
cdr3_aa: CSASGDRVGSPLHF

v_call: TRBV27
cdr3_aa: CASSLGPGRPNTEAFF

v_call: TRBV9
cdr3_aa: CASSARDSYEQYF

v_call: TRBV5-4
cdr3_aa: CASSLAQRGQETQYF

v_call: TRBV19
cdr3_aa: CASSTLPGQGNEQYF

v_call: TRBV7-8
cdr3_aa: CASSLVGGAGGYGYTF

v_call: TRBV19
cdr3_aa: CASTHSYNEQFF

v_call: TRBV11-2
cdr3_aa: CASSPLTSGRGDTQYF

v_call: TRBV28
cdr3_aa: CASSLSSGRAGLVETQYF

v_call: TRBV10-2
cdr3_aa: CASGQALRGSPLHF

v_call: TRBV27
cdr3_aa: CASSFGTGVTHEQYF

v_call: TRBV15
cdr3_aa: CATSRSRFEQYF

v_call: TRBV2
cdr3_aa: CASRGDTKVRNEQFF

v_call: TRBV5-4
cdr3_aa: CASSLKDRENYGYTF

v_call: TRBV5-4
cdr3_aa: CASSLRAGGVKKGNEQYF

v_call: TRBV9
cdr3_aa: CASSEAEGFGSKNIQYF

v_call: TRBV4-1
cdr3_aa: CASRLQVGGSSYEQYF

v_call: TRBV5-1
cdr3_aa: CASSLGSLYETQYF

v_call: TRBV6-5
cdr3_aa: CASLSSLSYGYTF

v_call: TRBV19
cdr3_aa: CASSTDRPGGGNTIYF

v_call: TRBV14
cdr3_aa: CASSTHRDFLTYNEQFF

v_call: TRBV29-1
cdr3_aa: CSEEVRGQGAPYEQYF

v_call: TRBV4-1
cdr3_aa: CASSQLAGGPYYEQYF

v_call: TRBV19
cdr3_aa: CASSIRVNTEAFF

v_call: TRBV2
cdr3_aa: CASNKRQGSEQYF

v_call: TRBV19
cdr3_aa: CASSGGGTSGKNEQFF

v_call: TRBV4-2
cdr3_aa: CASSQDSRLLPQHF

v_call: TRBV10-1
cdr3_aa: CASSEGLAEETQYF